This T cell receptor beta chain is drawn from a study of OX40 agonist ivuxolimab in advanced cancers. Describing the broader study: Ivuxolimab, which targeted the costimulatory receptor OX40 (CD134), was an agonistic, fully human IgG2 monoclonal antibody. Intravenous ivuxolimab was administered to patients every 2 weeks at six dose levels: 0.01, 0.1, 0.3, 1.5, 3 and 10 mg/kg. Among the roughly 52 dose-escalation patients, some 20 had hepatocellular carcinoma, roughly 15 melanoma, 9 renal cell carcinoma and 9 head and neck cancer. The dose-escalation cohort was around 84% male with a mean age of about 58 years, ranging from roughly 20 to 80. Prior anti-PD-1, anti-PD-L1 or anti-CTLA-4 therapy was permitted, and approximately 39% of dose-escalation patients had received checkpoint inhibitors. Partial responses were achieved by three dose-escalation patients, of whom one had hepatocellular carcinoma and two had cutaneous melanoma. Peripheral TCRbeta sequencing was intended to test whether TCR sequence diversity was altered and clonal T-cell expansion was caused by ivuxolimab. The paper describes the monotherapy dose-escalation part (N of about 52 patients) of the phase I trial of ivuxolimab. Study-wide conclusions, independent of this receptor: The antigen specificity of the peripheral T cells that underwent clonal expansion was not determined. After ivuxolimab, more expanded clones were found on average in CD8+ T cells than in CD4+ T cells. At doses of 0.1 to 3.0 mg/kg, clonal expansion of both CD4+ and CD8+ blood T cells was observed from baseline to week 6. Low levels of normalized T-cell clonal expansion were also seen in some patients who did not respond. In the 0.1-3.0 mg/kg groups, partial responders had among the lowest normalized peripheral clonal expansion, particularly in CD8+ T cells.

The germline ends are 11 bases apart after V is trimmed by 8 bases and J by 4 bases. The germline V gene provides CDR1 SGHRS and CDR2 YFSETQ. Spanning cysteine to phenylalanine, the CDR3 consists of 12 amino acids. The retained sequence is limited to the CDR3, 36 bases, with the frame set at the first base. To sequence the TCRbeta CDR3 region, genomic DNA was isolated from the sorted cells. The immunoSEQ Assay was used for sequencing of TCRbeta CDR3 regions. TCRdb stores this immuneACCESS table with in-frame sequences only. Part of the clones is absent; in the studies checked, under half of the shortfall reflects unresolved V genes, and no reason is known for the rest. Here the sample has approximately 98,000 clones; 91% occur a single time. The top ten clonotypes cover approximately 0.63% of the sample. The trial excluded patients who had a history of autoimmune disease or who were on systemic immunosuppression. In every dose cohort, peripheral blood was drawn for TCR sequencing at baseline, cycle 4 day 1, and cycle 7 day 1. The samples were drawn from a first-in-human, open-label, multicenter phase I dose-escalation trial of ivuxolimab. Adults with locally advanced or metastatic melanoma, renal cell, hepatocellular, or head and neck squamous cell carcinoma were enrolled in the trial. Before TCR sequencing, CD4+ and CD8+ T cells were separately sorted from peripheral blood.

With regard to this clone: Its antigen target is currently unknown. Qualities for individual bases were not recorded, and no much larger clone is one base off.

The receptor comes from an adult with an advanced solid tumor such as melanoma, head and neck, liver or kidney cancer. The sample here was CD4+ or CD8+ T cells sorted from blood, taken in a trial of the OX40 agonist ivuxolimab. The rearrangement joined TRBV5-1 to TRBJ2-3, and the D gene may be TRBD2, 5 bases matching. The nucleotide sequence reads TGCGCCAGTCCCGGAGGCGCAGATACGCAGTATTTT. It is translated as CASPGGADTQYF.